This T cell receptor beta chain emerged from a study of vaccination and CD4 T cells after COVID-19. Study background: Two of the convalescents were Hispanic, and the group consisted of six males and four females. Study-level findings and limits: The great majority, 304 of 307 vaccine-specific clones, proved spike mono-reactive in convalescent patients.

Treatment: roughly ten-day PBMC culture with coronavirus spike peptide pools or control peptides (ViraFEST assay). First, ViraFEST expanded antigen-specific T cells with peptide pools, and next it sequenced the TCRs. About 1.9 million PBMCs went into each well for culture with around 10 IU/ml IL-2 and around 9.6 ug/ml peptide pools. The CDR3 extends over 14 amino acids. CDR1 is LNHNV and CDR2 is YYDKDF in the germline V gene (reference sequence). V was pared by 8 bases and J by 9 bases, with 9 bases of the junction left unmatched. Worth noting for this clonotype: Its antigen remains unknown.

Cultured CD4+ T-cell DNA underwent Oncomine TCR Beta short-read sequencing. TCRdb re-called the PCR reads through MiXCR, storing one row per CDR3 protein. The sample comprises fewer than 12,000 distinct CDR3 sequences, roughly 64% of which are singletons, and 30% to 40% rests with the top ten. This chain joins TRBV15 and TRBJ1-6, with 8 bases lining up with TRBD1. Source material: CD4+ T cells from blood, cultured in vitro. The source of this sequence is a human donor who had recovered from COVID-19. The CDR3 coding sequence is TGTGCCACCGGGCCGGACAGGGCGGGTTCACCCCTCCACTTT. Its protein is CATGPDRAGSPLHF.